These 29 T cell receptor beta chains share one sample of origin, sequenced in a study of blood T cell repertoires in COVID-19. Using immunoSEQ multiplex PCR, the repertoire was profiled, and TCRdb retains in-frame clones only, with some absent. This sample has roughly 70,000 clones, with around three quarters found just once. Input material: peripheral blood. The receptors come from a human donor in a cohort sampled during active COVID-19.

The J gene is TRBJ2-7, the V gene TRBV5-5; weak D call: TRBD1 (5 bases). Trimming took off 4 bases at V and 2 bases at J, with 16 bases between the two ends. Germline V CDR1 and CDR2: SGHKS, YYEKEE (reference sequence). This CDR3 contains 15 residues. The CDR3 coding sequence is TGTGCCAGCAGCGCCGTCGGACACCCAACCTACGAGCAGTACTTC. Encoded protein: CASSAVGHPTYEQYF. The entire variable domain, with the rest obtained from reference TRBV5-5 and TRBJ2-7, is as follows: DAGVTQSPTHLIKTRGQQVTLRCSPISGHKSVSWYQQVLGQGPQFIFQYYEKEERGRGNFPDRFSARQFPNYSSELNVNALLLGDSALYLCASSAVGHPTYEQYFGPGTRLTVT.

The chain joins TRBV6-5 to TRBJ2-7, with 13 bases lining up with TRBD2. The CDR3 length is 15 residues. V lost 6 bases and J lost 2; bases outside the gene matches: 4. The germline CDR1 and CDR2 sequences are MNHEY and SVGAGI. Here the CDR3 reads CASRLGLAGAYEQYF. DNA for the CDR3: TGTGCCAGCAGACTCGGACTAGCGGGAGCCTACGAGCAGTACTTC.

This chain uses TRBV7-2 with TRBJ2-4; 10 bases map to TRBD1. The trim removed 5 bases at V and 3 bases at J, leaving 10 bases unmatched. The CDR3 spans 17 residues. Germline values: CDR1 SGHTA, CDR2 FQGNSA. The CDR3 spells CASSQTGGVMSKNIQYF. In DNA form, the CDR3 reads TGTGCCAGCAGCCAGACAGGGGGCGTCATGAGCAAAAACATTCAGTACTTC.

This chain joins TRBV18 and TRBJ1-6; a weak D match, TRBD1 (6 bases). The V gene lost 3 bases and the J gene lost 7 bases, with 13 bases spanning the gap. Germline assignment: CDR1 KGHSH and CDR2 LQKENI. The CDR3 runs 15 residues. The CDR3: CASSPQGTRNSPLHF. In DNA form, the CDR3 reads TGTGCCAGCTCACCTCAGGGGACAAGAAATTCACCCCTCCACTTT.

This rearrangement joins TRBV28 to TRBJ2-1; no definite D call. Germline CDR1 MDHEN, CDR2 SYDVKM. The CDR3 is 11 residues long. V was trimmed by 6 bases and J by 16 bases, leaving 16 bases between them. DNA of the CDR3: TGTGCCAGCAGGTCATTAGACCGAGGATTCTTC. Amino acid sequence: CASRSLDRGFF.

This clone was recorded a few times. V gene TRBV7-2 combines with J gene TRBJ2-3; perhaps TRBD1 as D (6 bases). The CDR3 extends over 14 amino acids. V lost 4 bases and J 0 bases, leaving 8 bases between the germline ends. Germline CDR1 SGHTA, CDR2 FQGNSA. The CDR3 loop is CASSSGQSTDTQYF. CDR3 nucleotide sequence: TGTGCCAGCAGCTCAGGACAGAGCACAGATACGCAGTATTTT.

This clone was picked up one time. J is TRBJ2-2 and V is TRBV5-1; tentative D call: TRBD2 (5 bases). Germline V gene lookup returns CDR1 SGHRS and CDR2 YFSETQ. Trimming stripped 4 bases from V and 3 bases from J, with 13 bases between. CDR3 length equals 15 residues. CDR3 coding DNA: TGCGCCAGCAGCCCGAGGGCCGCGGACACCGGGGAGCTGTTTTTT. Protein product: CASSPRAADTGELFF.

The chain uses TRBV5-6 and TRBJ2-7, with TRBD1 matching over 7 bases. V lost 3 bases to trimming and J lost 3 bases; unmatched junction nucleotides: 6. The CDR3 extends over 14 amino acids. Germline V gives CDR1 SGHDT, CDR2 YYEEEE. CDR3 in DNA: TGTGCCAGCAGCTGGGACGACAGGGACTACGAGCAGTACTTC. Its protein is CASSWDDRDYEQYF.

The chain is built from TRBV27 and TRBJ2-6; tentatively, D is TRBD1 (5 bases). This CDR3 contains 16 residues. V gave up 5 bases and J gave up 1 base, with 12 bases separating them. The germline V gene encodes CDR1 MNHEY and CDR2 SMNVEV (reference sequence). Here the CDR3 DNA reads TGTGCCAGCAGTCGGACAAGATCATCTGGGGCCAACGTCCTGACTTTC. Translation: CASSRTRSSGANVLTF.

This rearrangement joins TRBV7-9 to TRBJ2-5, with 12 bases identical to TRBD2. V dropped 4 bases and J dropped 5; count of bases not matched to a gene: 5. The CDR3 sequence is 15 residues long. Germline loops: CDR1 SEHNR, CDR2 FQNEAQ (reference sequence). The CDR3 loop reads CASSSTSGRSETQYF. The CDR3 DNA follows: TGTGCCAGCAGCTCCACTAGCGGGAGGTCTGAGACCCAGTACTTC.

This clone has a handful of counts. The V and J genes are TRBV11-2 and TRBJ2-7; 14 bases are a match to TRBD2. The J segment lost 6 bases and the V segment lost 3 bases, leaving 7 bases of the junction unmatched. This CDR3 region has 16 residues. From germline, CDR1 is SGHAT and CDR2 FQNNGV. DNA for the CDR3: TGTGCCAGCAGCTTCCCGGGACTAGCGGGAGCCGGCGAGCAGTACTTC. Amino acid sequence: CASSFPGLAGAGEQYF.

The chain couples TRBV6-4 to TRBJ1-5; a weak D match, TRBD1 (6 bases). The germline gives CDR1 MRHNA, CDR2 SNTAGT. This CDR3 is built from 15 residues. V was cut by 8 bases and J by 7 bases, with 21 bases left in between. In DNA form, the CDR3 reads TGTGCCAGCTTGGGGGCAGAAACGGCCGACCAGCCCCAGCATTTT. Its protein product is CASLGAETADQPQHF.

This chain uses TRBV7-2 with TRBJ1-2; 9 positions agree with TRBD1. Germline V gene sequence: CDR1 SGHTA, CDR2 FQGNSA. The trim removed 5 bases at V and 8 bases at J, leaving 9 bases unmatched. The CDR3 has 14 residues. The CDR3 region is CASSVARDRVGYTF. Written as DNA, the CDR3 is TGTGCCAGCAGCGTGGCTCGGGACAGGGTCGGCTACACCTTC.

The V and J genes are TRBV5-4 and TRBJ2-7; the D is unclear. CDR1 is SGHNT and CDR2 is YYREEE in the germline V gene (reference sequence). CDR3 length: 13 residues. The V end was cut by 0 bases, the J end by 3 bases, with 7 bases between. The CDR3 coding sequence is TGTGCCAGCAGCTTGGTCGGTGTCTACGAGCAGTACTTC. Its translation is CASSLVGVYEQYF.

The chain is built from TRBV13 and TRBJ2-7; 12 bases are a match to TRBD2. The length of the CDR3 is 18 residues. Germline values: CDR1 PRHDT, CDR2 FYEKMQ (reference sequence). Trimming took 5 bases from V and 2 from J; bases not matched to a gene: 13. CDR3 sequence: CASSPTSGRWGGAYEQYF. CDR3 DNA sequence: TGTGCCAGCAGCCCGACTAGCGGGAGATGGGGAGGTGCCTACGAGCAGTACTTC. The full variable domain, in which reference TRBV13 and TRBJ2-7 provide the parts outside the CDR3, is AAGVIQSPRHLIKEKRETATLKCYPIPRHDTVYWYQQGPGQDPQFLISFYEKMQSDKGSIPDRFSAQQFSDYHSELNMSSLELGDSALYFCASSPTSGRWGGAYEQYFGPGTRLTVT.

The chain uses TRBV19 and TRBJ1-2; the D gene is possibly TRBD1 (5 bases). Trimming took off 3 bases at V and 8 bases at J, with 19 bases between the two ends. Per the germline V gene, CDR1 is LNHDA and CDR2 is SQIVND (reference sequence). The CDR3 has 15 amino acids. CDR3 protein: CASSMALGQPGGYTF. CDR3 nucleotide sequence: TGTGCCAGTAGTATGGCCCTGGGGCAGCCCGGGGGCTACACCTTC.

The chain is built from TRBV5-5 and TRBJ2-7, with D tentatively TRBD1 (5 bases). CDR1 and CDR2 (germline): SGHKS, YYEKEE (reference sequence). V was clipped by 4 bases and J by 4 bases, with 15 bases between them. CDR3 length: 14 amino acids. The CDR3 bases are TGTGCCAGCAGCCTAGGGGCTGGTTATTACGAGCAGTACTTC. Translated: CASSLGAGYYEQYF.

The genes are TRBV9 and TRBJ1-1; weak D call: TRBD1 (5 bases). V was cut by 0 bases and J by 1 base, with 10 bases left in between. From germline, CDR1 is SGDLS and CDR2 YYNGEE. CDR3 length equals 15 residues. The chain's CDR3 is CASSVGQGKNTEAFF. In DNA, the CDR3 is TGTGCCAGCAGCGTAGGTCAGGGCAAGAACACTGAAGCTTTCTTT. Combining the CDR3 with reference TRBV9 and TRBJ1-1 gives the whole variable domain DSGVTQTPKHLITATGQRVTLRCSPRSGDLSVYWYQQSLDQGLQFLIQYYNGEERAKGNILERFSAQQFPDLHSELNLSSLELGDSALYFCASSVGQGKNTEAFFGQGTRLTVV.

The chain employs TRBV18 and TRBJ1-2, with D perhaps TRBD1 (6 bases). V was trimmed by 3 bases and J by 4 bases, leaving 12 bases between them. The V gene's germline CDR1 is KGHSH and CDR2 LQKENI. This CDR3 has 14 amino acids. Here the CDR3 DNA reads TGTGCCAGCTCACCCTGGGACACCGCCTATGGCTACACCTTC. Its protein is CASSPWDTAYGYTF.

This clone was detected once. The genes are TRBV28 and TRBJ2-7, with 10 positions matching TRBD2. The CDR3 is 15 amino acids. With 4 bases clipped from V and 4 bases from J, the junction kept 7 bases outside the gene matches. CDR1 MDHEN and CDR2 SYDVKM come from the germline V gene. CDR3 nucleotides: TGTGCCAGCAGTTGGATTAGCGGGAGGAGATACGAGCAGTACTTC. It yields the protein CASSWISGRRYEQYF.

The chain couples TRBV7-2 to TRBJ1-1, with 7 bases identical to TRBD1. The CDR3 spans 14 residues. The germline V gene encodes CDR1 SGHTA and CDR2 FQGNSA. After removal of 5 bases from V and 1 base from J, the junction contained 4 bases not matched to a gene. The CDR3 DNA is TGTGCCAGCAGCCTCAACAGGGGGAACACTGAAGCTTTCTTT. This encodes CASSLNRGNTEAFF.

The rearrangement links TRBV19 to TRBJ2-3, with TRBD1 as a possible D gene (5 bases). Between the trimmed V and J ends, which lost 5 bases and 6 bases, there was a span of 18 bases. CDR1 is LNHDA and CDR2 is SQIVND in the germline V gene (reference sequence). CDR3 length: 15 amino acids. The CDR3 reads CASSLSWQGTDTQYF. CDR3 nucleotides: TGTGCCAGTAGTTTGTCGTGGCAGGGTACTGATACGCAGTATTTT.

The chain recombines TRBV6-1 with TRBJ2-5; D possibly corresponds to TRBD2 (5 bases). The length of the CDR3 is 13 residues. Germline lookup yields CDR1 MNHNS and CDR2 SASEGT. The V end was cut by 2 bases, the J end by 10 bases, with 14 bases between. CDR3 protein: CASSETGVVDQYF. In DNA, the CDR3 is TGTGCCAGCAGTGAAACCGGGGTGGTGGACCAGTACTTC.

The chain links TRBV5-6 to TRBJ2-7; no clear D gene. The V end was cut by 1 base, the J end by 0 bases, with 14 bases between. Looked up from germline, CDR1 is SGHDT and CDR2 is YYEEEE. The CDR3 has 16 amino acids. The CDR3 bases are TGTGCCAGCAGCTTGTATTTGGGCCTCCTCTCCTACGAGCAGTACTTC. Its protein product is CASSLYLGLLSYEQYF.

This chain links TRBV20-1 with TRBJ1-1, with D tentatively TRBD1 (5 bases). Germline CDR1 is DFQATT and CDR2 is SNEGSKA (reference sequence). Trimming cost V 3 bases and J 1 base, with 9 bases left between them. The CDR3 covers 13 residues. CDR3 nucleotide sequence: TGCAGTGCTAGTCCCAGGGAGAACACTGAAGCTTTCTTT. It encodes CSASPRENTEAFF.

The rearrangement links TRBV5-8 to TRBJ2-5, with TRBD2 matching 9 bases. CDR1 SGHTS and CDR2 YDEGEE come from the germline V gene. The CDR3 consists of 16 residues. V lost 0 bases to trimming and J lost 5 bases; unmatched junction nucleotides: 8. The CDR3 bases are TGTGCCAGCAGCTTGGGTAGCGGGAGCGGTTACGAGACCCAGTACTTC. It codes for CASSLGSGSGYETQYF.

The V call is TRBV6-5, the J call TRBJ1-6; perhaps TRBD1 as D (6 bases). The CDR3 sequence is 13 residues long. The V and J ends lost 6 bases and 9 bases respectively, with 12 bases between them. The germline V gene has CDR1 MNHEY and CDR2 SVGAGI. The chain's CDR3 is CASRAQGVSPLHF. The CDR3 DNA is TGTGCCAGCAGAGCACAGGGTGTTTCACCCCTCCACTTT.

This clone occurred a few times. This rearrangement joins TRBV28 to TRBJ2-7; weak D call: TRBD1 (5 bases). The CDR3 totals 13 residues. Trimming left V 5 bases short and J 7 bases short, with 15 bases between. The V gene's germline CDR1 is MDHEN and CDR2 SYDVKM. The CDR3 reads CASSPADTQEQYF. In nucleotides, the CDR3 is TGTGCCAGCAGTCCCGCGGACACCCAAGAGCAGTACTTC.

J is TRBJ2-7 and V is TRBV5-1; 9 bases match TRBD1. Losses at the gene ends were 4 bases for V and 3 bases for J; bases not matched to a gene: 5. Germline V CDR1 and CDR2: SGHRS, YFSETQ. CDR3 size: 14 residues. The CDR3 loop reads CASSAGDRVYEQYF. CDR3 DNA: TGCGCCAGCAGCGCCGGGGACAGGGTCTACGAGCAGTACTTC.